This TCR beta chain was sequenced during a study of blood T cell repertoires in COVID-19. Study-wide context: Italy, Spain and the United States were the sources of the convalescent and acute COVID-19 samples. T cells, B-cell-depleted T cells, or PBMCs provided the cDNA or gDNA that served as material.

This clone showed up just a few times. CDR1 and CDR2 (germline): LGHNA, YNFKEQ. The CDR3 is 16 amino acids. V was trimmed by 4 bases and J by 4 bases, leaving 18 bases between them. Authors' data handling: Quantification of nucleated cells was approximated via reference gene primer amplification. Assay: immunoSEQ multiplex PCR; the TCRdb copy retains only in-frame clones and omits some. V and J calls and clone size are given by that table; D and trimming were obtained from the DNA. The sample carries hundreds of thousands of clones, roughly 85% recorded once. The TCR comes from a human donor in a cohort sampled during active COVID-19. The specimen sequenced was peripheral blood. The V gene is TRBV4-2, the J gene TRBJ2-3; tentative D call: TRBD2 (6 bases). The CDR3 sequence: CASSLYGGTESDTQYF. The CDR3 nucleotides read TGTGCCAGCAGCCTTTATGGCGGGACGGAGTCAGATACGCAGTATTTT.